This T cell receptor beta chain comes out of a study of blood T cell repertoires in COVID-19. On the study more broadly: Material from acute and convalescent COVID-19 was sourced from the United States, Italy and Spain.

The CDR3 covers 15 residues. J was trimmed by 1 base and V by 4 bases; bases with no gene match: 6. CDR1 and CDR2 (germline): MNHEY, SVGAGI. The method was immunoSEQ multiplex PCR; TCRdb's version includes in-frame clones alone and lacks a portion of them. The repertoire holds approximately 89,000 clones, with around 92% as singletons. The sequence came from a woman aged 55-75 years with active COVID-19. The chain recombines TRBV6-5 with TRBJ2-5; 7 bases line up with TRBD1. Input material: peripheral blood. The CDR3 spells CASSFLRDSQETQYF. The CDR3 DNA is TGTGCCAGCAGTTTTCTTCGGGACAGCCAAGAGACCCAGTACTTC.